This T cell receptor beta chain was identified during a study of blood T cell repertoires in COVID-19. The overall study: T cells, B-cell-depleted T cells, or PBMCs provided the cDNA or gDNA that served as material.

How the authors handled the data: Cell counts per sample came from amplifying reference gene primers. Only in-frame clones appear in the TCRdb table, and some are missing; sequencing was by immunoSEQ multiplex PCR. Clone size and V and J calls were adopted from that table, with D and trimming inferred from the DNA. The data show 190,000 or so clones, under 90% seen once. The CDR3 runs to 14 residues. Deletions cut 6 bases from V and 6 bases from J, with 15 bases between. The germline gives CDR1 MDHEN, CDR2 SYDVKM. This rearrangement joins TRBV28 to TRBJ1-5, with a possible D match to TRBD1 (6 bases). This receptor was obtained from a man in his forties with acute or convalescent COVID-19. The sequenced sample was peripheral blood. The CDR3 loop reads CASSPVQGSQPQHF. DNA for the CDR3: TGTGCCAGCAGCCCTGTACAGGGAAGTCAGCCCCAGCATTTT.